This TCR beta chain is from a study of shared clonotypes between healthy human individuals. With respect to this clone: What it binds is not known.

Study-wide results and limits: Clonotype sharing among donors was expected to depend on sequencing depth. Generation probabilities of non-shared clonotypes were lower (relative to those shared by all four donors). At large depth, rarefaction still showed sorted-subset sequencing to be incomplete.

The method was immunoSEQ multiplex PCR; TCRdb's version includes in-frame clones alone and lacks a portion of them. The table has 1.4 million or so clones, around 98.5% seen once. V was trimmed by 0 bases and J by 6 bases, leaving 9 bases between them. This CDR3 has 14 residues. CDR1 is SGHDT and CDR2 is YYEEEE in the germline V gene. The TCR comes from a young man in good health. The source material was naive CD4+ T cells sorted from blood. Subset here: CD45RA+ positively selected. The chain recombines TRBV5-6 with TRBJ2-2; D is ambiguous. The CDR3 here is CASSLAGRPGELFF. For the CDR3, the DNA is TGTGCCAGCAGCTTGGCCGGCAGGCCCGGGGAGCTGTTTTTT. Filled out from reference TRBV5-6 and TRBJ2-2, the complete variable domain reads DAGVTQSPTHLIKTRGQQVTLRCSPKSGHDTVSWYQQALGQGPQFIFQYYEEEERQRGNFPDRFSGHQFPNYSSELNVNALLLGDSALYLCASSLAGRPGELFFGEGSRLTVL.